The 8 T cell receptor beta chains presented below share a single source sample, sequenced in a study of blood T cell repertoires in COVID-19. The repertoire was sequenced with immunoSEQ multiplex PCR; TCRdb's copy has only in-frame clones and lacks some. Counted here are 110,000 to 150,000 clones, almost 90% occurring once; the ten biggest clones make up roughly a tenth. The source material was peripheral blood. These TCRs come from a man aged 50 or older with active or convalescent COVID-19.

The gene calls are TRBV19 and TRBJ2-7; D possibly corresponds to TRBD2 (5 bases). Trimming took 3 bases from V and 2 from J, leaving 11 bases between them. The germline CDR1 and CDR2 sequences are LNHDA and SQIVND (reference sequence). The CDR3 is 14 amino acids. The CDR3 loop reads CASSIRGSTYEQYF. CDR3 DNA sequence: TGTGCCAGTAGTATTAGAGGGAGTACCTACGAGCAGTACTTC.

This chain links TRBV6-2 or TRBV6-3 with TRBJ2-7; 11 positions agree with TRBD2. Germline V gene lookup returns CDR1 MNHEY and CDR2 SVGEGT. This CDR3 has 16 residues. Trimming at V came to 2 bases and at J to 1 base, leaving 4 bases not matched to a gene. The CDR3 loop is CASSYALAGGSYEQYF. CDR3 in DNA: TGTGCCAGCAGTTACGCGCTAGCGGGAGGTTCCTACGAGCAGTACTTC.

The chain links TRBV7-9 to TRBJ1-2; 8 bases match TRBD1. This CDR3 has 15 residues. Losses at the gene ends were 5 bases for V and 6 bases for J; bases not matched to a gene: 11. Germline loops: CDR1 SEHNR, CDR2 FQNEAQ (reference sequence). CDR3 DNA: TGTGCCAGCAGCCTATTGACAGGGGAGGAGGATGGCTACACCTTC. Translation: CASSLLTGEEDGYTF.

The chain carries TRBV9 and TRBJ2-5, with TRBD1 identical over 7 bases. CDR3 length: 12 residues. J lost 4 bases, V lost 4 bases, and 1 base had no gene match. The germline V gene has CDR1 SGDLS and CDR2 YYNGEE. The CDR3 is CASSPGGETQYF. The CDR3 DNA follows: TGTGCCAGCAGCCCAGGGGGAGAGACCCAGTACTTC.

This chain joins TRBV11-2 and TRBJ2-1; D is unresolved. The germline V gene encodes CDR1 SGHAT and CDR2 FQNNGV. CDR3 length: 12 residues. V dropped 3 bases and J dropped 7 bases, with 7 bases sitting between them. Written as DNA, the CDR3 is TGTGCCAGCAGCTTTGCTAGTAATGAGCAGTTCTTC. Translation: CASSFASNEQFF.

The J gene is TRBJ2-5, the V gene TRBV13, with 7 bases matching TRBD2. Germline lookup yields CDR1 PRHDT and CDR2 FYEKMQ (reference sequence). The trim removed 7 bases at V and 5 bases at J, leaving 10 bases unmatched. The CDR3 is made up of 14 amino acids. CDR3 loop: CASTRREVVETQYF. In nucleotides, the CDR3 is TGTGCCAGCACCAGACGGGAGGTCGTTGAGACCCAGTACTTC.

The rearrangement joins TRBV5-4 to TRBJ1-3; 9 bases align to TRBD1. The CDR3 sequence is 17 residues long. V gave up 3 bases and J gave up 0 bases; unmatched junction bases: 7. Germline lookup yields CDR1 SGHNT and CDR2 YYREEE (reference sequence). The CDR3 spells CASSWGQGKRSGNTIYF. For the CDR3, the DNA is TGTGCCAGCAGCTGGGGACAGGGAAAACGCTCTGGAAACACCATATATTTT.

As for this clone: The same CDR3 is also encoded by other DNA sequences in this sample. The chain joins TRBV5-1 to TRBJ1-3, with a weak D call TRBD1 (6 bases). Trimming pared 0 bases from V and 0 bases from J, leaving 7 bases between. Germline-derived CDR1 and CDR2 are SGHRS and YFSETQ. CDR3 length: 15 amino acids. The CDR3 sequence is CASSLGTASGNTIYF. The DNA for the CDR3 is TGCGCCAGCAGCTTGGGGACAGCCTCTGGAAACACCATATATTTT.